This T cell receptor beta chain comes out of a study of early T cells in non-severe SARS-CoV-2 infection. At the level of the study: Investigators sequenced bulk RNA drawn from unsorted whole blood, and chains remained unpaired. Whole-study results and caveats: VDJdb matching skewed toward anti-spike CD8 responses, missing private and CD4 specificities.

The library protocol tagged individual cDNA molecules with unique molecular identifiers. TCRdb ran MiXCR on the 5' RACE reads and lists one entry per CDR3 protein. The table records roughly 57,000 distinct CDR3 sequences, 9.5% to 15% of them present only once. This clonotype was seen a handful of times. Antigen specificity is unknown. The sequence derives from an adult who was a healthcare worker with PCR-confirmed SARS-CoV-2 infection or an uninfected control (not recorded which). Material: whole blood, obtained at baseline.

The CDR3 spells CASSAGTEVRTGELFF. The CDR3 DNA reads as TGTGCCAGCAGCGCCGGGACAGAGGTTCGGACCGGGGAGCTGTTTTTT. The genes are TRBV11-3 and TRBJ2-2, with 7 bases that match TRBD1. V shed 5 bases, J shed 5 bases, and the junction held 11 bases outside the gene matches. CDR1 and CDR2 from the germline V gene are SGHNT and YENEEA. This CDR3 comprises 16 residues.